These 32 T cell receptor beta chains were all obtained from the same sample, sequenced in a study of response to subunit inactivated influenza vaccine. TCRdb reprocessed the RT-PCR reads with MiXCR, giving one entry per CDR3 protein. This table has some 500,000 distinct CDR3 sequences, 16% appearing once. The input for sequencing was CD4+ T cells sorted from PBMCs, taken less than 30 months after vaccination. These TCRs come from a man between 45 and 75 years old who received an inactivated influenza vaccine.

The chain employs TRBV29-1 and TRBJ2-5; 8 bases align to TRBD1. The CDR3 spans 14 residues. The V gene's germline CDR1 is SQVTM and CDR2 ANQGSEA. Losses at the gene ends were 8 bases for V and 4 bases for J; bases not matched to a gene: 12. The CDR3 nucleotides read TGCAGCAGTGCCGGAACAGGGGGTCGAGAGACCCAGTACTTC. Translation: CSSAGTGGRETQYF.

This clonotype was counted a few times. The rearrangement joins TRBV30 to TRBJ1-5; a possible D gene is TRBD1 (5 bases). In germline, CDR1 is GTSNPN, CDR2 SVGIG (reference sequence). V was clipped by 1 base and J by 3 bases, with 10 bases between them. The CDR3 spans 14 residues. For the CDR3, the DNA is TGTGCCTGGAGTGGGGGGGGGACCAATCAGCCCCAGCATTTT. Translated: CAWSGGGTNQPQHF. The entire variable domain, with the rest obtained from reference TRBV30 and TRBJ1-5, is as follows: SQTIHQWPATLVQPVGSPLSLECTVEGTSNPNLYWYRQAAGRGLQLLFYSVGIGQISSEVPQNLSASRPQDRQFILSSKKLLLSDSGFYLCAWSGGGTNQPQHFGDGTRLSIL.

This clonotype was found a few times. This may stem from a read error, because a much larger clone lies one nucleotide away. The V gene is TRBV6-5, the J gene TRBJ1-5, with a tentative D call TRBD1 (5 bases). The CDR3 consists of 15 residues. Trimming took off 2 bases at V and 6 bases at J, with 14 bases between the two ends. Germline V gene data show CDR1 as MNHEY and CDR2 as SVGAGI. CDR3 region: CASSYDLLGGQPQHF. In DNA, the CDR3 is TGTGCCAGCAGTTACGACTTACTGGGGGGTCAGCCCCAGCATTTT.

This clonotype has a handful of counts. The chain uses TRBV6-2 or TRBV6-3 and TRBJ2-7, with 12 bases that match TRBD1. V trimming: 6 bases; J trimming: 7 bases; junction bases outside the gene matches: 7. The length of the CDR3 is 14 residues. Germline assignment: CDR1 MNHEY and CDR2 SVGEGT. The CDR3 here is CASSPWDRGREQYF. CDR3 in DNA: TGTGCCAGCAGCCCCTGGGACAGGGGGCGTGAGCAGTACTTC.

The V call is TRBV2, the J call TRBJ2-2, with a weak D call TRBD2 (5 bases). CDR1 is SNHLY, CDR2 FYNNEI, per germline. This CDR3 has 14 residues. V was clipped by 5 bases and J by 8 bases, with 15 bases between them. CDR3 loop: CASSTGLTAGELFF. The CDR3 DNA sequence: TGTGCCAGCAGTACTGGACTCACGGCTGGGGAGCTGTTTTTT.

This clonotype occurred a few times. The chain employs TRBV10-3 and TRBJ1-6, with TRBD1 identical over 9 bases. This CDR3 is 14 amino acids long. Germline CDR1 and CDR2: ENHRY and SYGVKD. V was clipped by 8 bases and J by 10 bases; unmatched bases: 9. The DNA for the CDR3 is TGTGCCATCGCCCGGGACAGGGTACTCTCACCCCTCCACTTT. Its protein product is CAIARDRVLSPLHF.

The rearrangement uses TRBV5-5 and TRBJ2-3; the match to TRBD2 covers 10 bases. After removal of 4 bases from V and 1 base from J, the junction contained 6 bases not matched to a gene. Germline V gene data show CDR1 as SGHKS and CDR2 as YYEKEE (reference sequence). This CDR3 is 16 amino acids long. The CDR3 DNA follows: TGTGCCAGCAGCCCTTGGCTAGCGGGGGGCACAGATACGCAGTATTTT. Its protein is CASSPWLAGGTDTQYF.

This clonotype was counted between two and nine times. The J gene is TRBJ2-7, the V gene TRBV9, with 9 bases that match TRBD1. The V and J ends lost 4 bases and 3 bases, in that order; junction bases with no gene match: 5. This CDR3 contains 14 residues. Germline V gives CDR1 SGDLS, CDR2 YYNGEE. The CDR3 coding sequence is TGTGCCAGCAGCAAGGGACAGGGAGTCTACGAGCAGTACTTC. As protein: CASSKGQGVYEQYF.

This clonotype has a single count. The V and J genes are TRBV14 and TRBJ2-2; no reliable D call. The CDR3 has 15 amino acids. The germline gives CDR1 SGHDN, CDR2 FVKESK. Trimming took off 1 base at V and 1 base at J, with 7 bases between the two ends. CDR3 nucleotide sequence: TGTGCCAGCAGCCAAGTAATACGGAACACCGGGGAGCTGTTTTTT. It yields the protein CASSQVIRNTGELFF.

CDR3 bases: TGCGCCAGCAGCTCTACCCCGGGACAGGGGGGCAATGAGCAGTTCTTC. Amino acid sequence: CASSSTPGQGGNEQFF. The gene calls are TRBV5-1 and TRBJ2-1; 11 nucleotides line up with TRBD1. Germline trimming cut 3 bases from V and 6 bases from J; bases unmatched to any gene: 8. Looked up from germline, CDR1 is SGHRS and CDR2 is YFSETQ. This CDR3 has 16 residues.

The V gene is TRBV11-1, the J gene TRBJ2-1; D is perhaps TRBD2 (6 bases). With 7 bases removed from V and 6 bases from J, the gap between germline ends came to 22 bases. Germline V gene sequence: CDR1 SGHAT, CDR2 FQDESV (reference sequence). The CDR3 is 16 residues long. In DNA form, the CDR3 reads TGTGCCAGCAACAACAAGAAGACTAGTACGATCAATGAGCAGTTCTTC. Protein product: CASNNKKTSTINEQFF. Full variable domain (remainder filled in from reference TRBV11-1 and TRBJ2-1): EAEVAQSPRYKITEKSQAVAFWCDPISGHATLYWYRQILGQGPELLVQFQDESVVDDSQLPKDRFSAERLKGVDSTLKIQPAELGDSAMYLCASNNKKTSTINEQFFGPGTRLTVL.

This chain joins TRBV4-3 and TRBJ1-1; D is uncertain. The germline V gene has CDR1 LGHNA and CDR2 YSLEER. The CDR3 has 19 amino acids. V lost 0 bases and J 0 bases, leaving 20 bases between the germline ends. Here the CDR3 reads CASSQDPPGPGGLNTEAFF. In DNA form, the CDR3 reads TGCGCCAGCAGCCAAGATCCGCCAGGACCGGGTGGGCTGAACACTGAAGCTTTCTTT.

This clonotype has more than one count but fewer than ten. The chain carries TRBV5-1 and TRBJ2-1; 7 bases agree with TRBD1. This CDR3 comprises 14 residues. Trimming cost V 3 bases and J 7 bases; bases outside gene matches: 7. Germline-derived CDR1 and CDR2 are SGHRS and YFSETQ. CDR3 residues: CASSSGTEINEQFF. The CDR3, as DNA: TGCGCCAGCAGCTCCGGGACAGAAATTAATGAGCAGTTCTTC. Filled out from reference TRBV5-1 and TRBJ2-1, the complete variable domain reads KAGVTQTPRYLIKTRGQQVTLSCSPISGHRSVSWYQQTPGQGLQFLFEYFSETQRNKGNFPGRFSGRQFSNSRSEMNVSTLELGDSALYLCASSSGTEINEQFFGPGTRLTVL.

This clonotype was observed a handful of times. This sequence joins TRBV12-3 or TRBV12-4 and TRBJ2-3, with 7 bases aligning to TRBD2. V shed 6 bases and J 4 bases; nucleotides not matched to a gene: 10. The CDR3 sequence is 15 residues long. CDR3 residues: CASSPSSGGSDTQYF. CDR3 nucleotides: TGTGCCAGCAGCCCCTCGTCGGGGGGATCAGATACGCAGTATTTT.

V usage is TRBV20-1 and J usage is TRBJ2-5; D might be TRBD2 (5 bases). Looked up from germline, CDR1 is DFQATT and CDR2 is SNEGSKA (reference sequence). The CDR3 is 14 residues long. V was trimmed by 1 base and J by 4 bases, leaving 13 bases between them. The CDR3 DNA reads TGCAGTGCTAGAGGGGGTTTTGCGGGAGAGACCCAGTACTTC. Protein: CSARGGFAGETQYF.

In its sample, this clonotype was seen a few times. The genes are TRBV11-2 and TRBJ2-1; a possible D gene is TRBD1 (5 bases). The CDR3 spans 13 residues. V dropped 5 bases and J dropped 9 bases, with 14 bases sitting between them. Germline values: CDR1 SGHAT, CDR2 FQNNGV. The CDR3 loop is CASSPQTASEQFF. The CDR3 DNA sequence: TGTGCCAGCAGCCCTCAGACAGCTAGTGAGCAGTTCTTC.

The chain links TRBV29-1 to TRBJ1-1, with TRBD1 matching over 7 bases. Trimming took 7 bases from V and 3 from J; bases not matched to a gene: 5. Germline loops: CDR1 SQVTM, CDR2 ANQGSEA. The CDR3 runs to 12 residues. This chain's CDR3 is CSAGDRDTEAFF. In DNA, the CDR3 is TGCAGCGCAGGTGACAGGGACACTGAAGCTTTCTTT. Full variable domain (rest looked up from reference TRBV29-1 and TRBJ1-1): SAVISQKPSRDICQRGTSLTIQCQVDSQVTMMFWYRQQPGQSLTLIATANQGSEATYESGFVIDKFPISRPNLTFSTLTVSNMSPEDSSIYLCSAGDRDTEAFFGQGTRLTVV.

The CDR3 is CATLRDRGYEQFF. CDR3 DNA: TGTGCCACTCTACGGGACAGGGGCTATGAGCAGTTCTTC. V usage is TRBV7-2 and J usage is TRBJ2-1; 10 bases align to TRBD1. Unmatched junction bases numbered 8, after V lost 10 bases and J lost 8 bases. The CDR3 extends over 13 amino acids. Germline loops: CDR1 SGHTA, CDR2 FQGNSA.

At least ten counts were recorded for this clonotype. V gene TRBV18 combines with J gene TRBJ2-1, with D possibly matching TRBD2 (6 bases). Germline V lookup: CDR1 KGHSH, CDR2 LQKENI. The CDR3 runs 15 residues. The ends were cut back, 1 base at V and 2 bases at J, with 9 bases in the middle. The CDR3 DNA reads as TGTGCCAGCTCACCACGCAGGGAGGCCTACAATGAGCAGTTCTTC. Translating it yields CASSPRREAYNEQFF.

This sequence joins TRBV19 and TRBJ1-5; D may be TRBD1 (5 bases). The CDR3 loop spans 16 amino acids. V lost 5 bases to trimming and J lost 4 bases, with 18 bases between them. Per germline, CDR1 LNHDA and CDR2 SQIVND (reference sequence). In nucleotides, the CDR3 is TGTGCCAGTAGTCCACCGGGACGGCTTTTAAATCAGCCCCAGCATTTT. Translated, it gives CASSPPGRLLNQPQHF.

The sample holds many counts of this clonotype. J is TRBJ2-3 and V is TRBV4-3; 7 bases are shared with TRBD2. The junction had 5 bases not matched to a gene; V was cut back by 2 bases and J by 0 bases. The germline CDR1 and CDR2 sequences are LGHNA and YSLEER. The CDR3 loop spans 16 amino acids. The CDR3 DNA sequence: TGCGCCAGCAGCCAACGGGGGGTCCCTAGCACAGATACGCAGTATTTT. The encoded protein is CASSQRGVPSTDTQYF.

The chain couples TRBV5-1 to TRBJ2-5, with 8 bases fitting TRBD1. Germline V gene lookup returns CDR1 SGHRS and CDR2 YFSETQ. Trimming at V came to 6 bases and at J to 5 bases, leaving 12 bases not matched to a gene. The CDR3 sequence is 15 residues long. The chain's CDR3 is CASTRAQGASETQYF. The CDR3 region has the DNA TGCGCCAGCACCCGCGCTCAGGGGGCATCGGAGACCCAGTACTTC.

The chain combines TRBV3-1 with TRBJ2-7; TRBD2 might be the D (6 bases). Germline CDR1 LGHDT, CDR2 YNNKEL (reference sequence). The CDR3 spans 15 residues. V lost 1 base to trimming and J lost 0 bases, with 10 bases between them. The CDR3, as DNA: TGTGCCAGCAGCCAAGTTGGCGGGATCTCCTACGAGCAGTACTTC. It specifies CASSQVGGISYEQYF.

This clonotype has more than one count but fewer than ten. The gene calls are TRBV7-2 and TRBJ1-1, with D uncertain. Germline V lookup: CDR1 SGHTA, CDR2 FQGNSA. Trimming took off 2 bases at V and 2 bases at J, with 12 bases between the two ends. The CDR3 runs 15 residues. The CDR3 protein is CASSLFGVRNTEAFF. In DNA, the CDR3 is TGTGCCAGCAGCTTATTCGGGGTTCGAAACACTGAAGCTTTCTTT.

This clonotype was seen a handful of times. The V call is TRBV2, the J call TRBJ1-5, with 8 nucleotides matching TRBD1. The ends lost 5 bases at V and 9 bases at J; junction bases unmatched: 3. The CDR3 length is 12 residues. The germline V gene encodes CDR1 SNHLY and CDR2 FYNNEI. CDR3 coding DNA: TGTGCCAGCAGTCAGGGGGCGACGCCCCAGCATTTT. Translated: CASSQGATPQHF.

The chain links TRBV6-1 to TRBJ1-1, with D possibly matching TRBD1 (6 bases). V was shortened by 3 bases and J by 5 bases, with 13 bases between the two germline ends. CDR3 length equals 14 residues. Germline CDR1 is MNHNS and CDR2 is SASEGT. The CDR3 spells CASSDQQGLTEAFF. Written as DNA, the CDR3 is TGTGCCAGCAGTGATCAACAGGGTTTGACTGAAGCTTTCTTT.

The sample holds a few counts of this clonotype. This chain joins TRBV4-2 and TRBJ2-5; D is unresolved. This CDR3 comprises 16 residues. In germline, CDR1 is LGHNA, CDR2 YNFKEQ. The ends were cut back, 4 bases at V and 1 base at J, with 16 bases in the middle. CDR3 nucleotides: TGTGCCAGCAGCCCAAGTGCCTTTGCAGCCCAAGAGACCCAGTACTTC. Protein product: CASSPSAFAAQETQYF.

This clonotype appeared a few times. This chain uses TRBV20-1 with TRBJ2-2; D unclear. CDR3 size: 14 residues. Germline CDR1 is DFQATT and CDR2 is SNEGSKA (reference sequence). Trimming cost V 0 bases and J 4 bases, with 9 bases left between them. CDR3 sequence: CSARDYLVTGELFF. The CDR3 nucleotides are TGCAGTGCTAGAGATTACCTAGTCACCGGGGAGCTGTTTTTT.

This chain links TRBV12-3 or TRBV12-4 with TRBJ2-1; 8 nucleotides agree with TRBD2. V trimming: 6 bases; J trimming: 6 bases; junction bases outside the gene matches: 10. This CDR3 is 15 amino acids long. CDR3 region: CASRKSGSPFNEQFF. The CDR3 DNA sequence: TGTGCCAGCAGGAAGAGCGGGAGTCCCTTCAATGAGCAGTTCTTC.

V usage is TRBV2 and J usage is TRBJ2-2; 8 bases are a match to TRBD2. From germline, CDR1 is SNHLY and CDR2 FYNNEI. V was clipped by 11 bases and J by 4 bases; unmatched bases: 9. The CDR3 consists of 14 residues. CDR3 amino acids: CAGRTSRITGELFF. The CDR3 region has the DNA TGTGCCGGACGGACTAGCCGGATCACCGGGGAGCTGTTTTTT.

This rearrangement joins TRBV20-1 to TRBJ2-1, with 7 bases lining up with TRBD2. Trimming took 4 bases from V and 3 from J; bases not matched to a gene: 6. The CDR3 spans 14 residues. CDR1 DFQATT and CDR2 SNEGSKA come from the germline V gene (reference sequence). The chain's CDR3 is CSATGLADYNEQFF. The CDR3 DNA reads as TGCAGTGCTACGGGGCTAGCGGACTACAATGAGCAGTTCTTC.

This clonotype has at least ten counts. The rearrangement joins TRBV4-2 to TRBJ2-1, with 8 nucleotides matching TRBD2. The CDR3 has 16 residues. Trimming at V came to 3 bases and at J to 0 bases, leaving 4 bases not matched to a gene. In germline, CDR1 is LGHNA, CDR2 YNFKEQ. The CDR3 sequence: CASSQDLAGSYNEQFF. CDR3 nucleotide sequence: TGTGCCAGCAGCCAGGATCTAGCGGGCTCCTACAATGAGCAGTTCTTC.